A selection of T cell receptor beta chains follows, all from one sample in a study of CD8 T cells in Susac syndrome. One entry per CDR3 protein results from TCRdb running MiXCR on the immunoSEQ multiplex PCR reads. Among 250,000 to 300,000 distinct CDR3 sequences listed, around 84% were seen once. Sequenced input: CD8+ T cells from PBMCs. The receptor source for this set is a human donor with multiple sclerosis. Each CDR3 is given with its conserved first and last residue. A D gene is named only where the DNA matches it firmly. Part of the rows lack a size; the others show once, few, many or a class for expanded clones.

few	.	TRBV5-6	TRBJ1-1	CASSLGYRTEAFF	TGTGCCAGCAGCTTGGGGTATAGGACTGAAGCTTTCTTT
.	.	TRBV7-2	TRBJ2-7	CASSHGPVYEQYF	TGTGCCAGCAGCCACGGACCGGTCTACGAGCAGTACTTC
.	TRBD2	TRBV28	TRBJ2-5	CASSLGGRLAGRETQYF	TGTGCCAGCAGTTTAGGGGGACGGCTAGCGGGACGAGAGACCCAGTACTTC
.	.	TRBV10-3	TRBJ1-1	CATVDPRRAEAFF	TGTGCCACAGTAGACCCGAGGAGGGCTGAAGCTTTCTTT
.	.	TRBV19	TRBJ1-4	CASSVRVDEKLFF	TGTGCCAGTAGTGTGAGGGTGGATGAAAAACTGTTTTTT
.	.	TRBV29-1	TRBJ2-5	CSGLVGTQYF	TGCAGCGGGCTAGTGGGGACCCAGTACTTC
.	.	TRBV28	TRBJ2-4	CASSLQPFDKNIQYF	TGTGCCAGCAGCTTACAGCCGTTCGACAAAAACATTCAGTACTTC
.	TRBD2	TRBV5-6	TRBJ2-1	CASSPSGRAPNEQFF	TGTGCCAGCAGCCCAAGCGGGAGGGCCCCAAATGAGCAGTTCTTC
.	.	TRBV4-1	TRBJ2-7	CASSQDDTEGSYEQYF	TGCGCCAGCAGCCAAGATGACACGGAGGGTTCCTACGAGCAGTACTTC
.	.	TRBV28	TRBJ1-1	CASSPQPPPRTEAFF	TGTGCCAGCAGTCCTCAGCCGCCCCCCAGGACTGAAGCTTTCTTT
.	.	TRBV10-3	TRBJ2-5	CAISDRGFRETQYF	TGTGCCATCAGTGATCGAGGTTTCCGAGAGACCCAGTACTTC
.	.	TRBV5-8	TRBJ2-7	CASSPERGNPEQYF	TGTGCCAGCAGCCCAGAACGGGGGAACCCTGAGCAGTACTTC
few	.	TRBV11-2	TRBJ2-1	CASSLERSGYNEQFF	TGTGCCAGCAGCTTAGAGCGGTCAGGGTACAATGAGCAGTTCTTC
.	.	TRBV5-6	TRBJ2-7	CASSLSGAEQYF	TGTGCCAGCAGCTTGTCAGGAGCCGAGCAGTACTTC